This TCR beta chain was retrieved from a study of Graves' ophthalmopathy and Graves' hyperthyroidism. The study's findings and limits: The study's model predicted ophthalmopathy progression at over 55% sensitivity and around 75% specificity.

This CDR3 is built from 12 residues. Germline CDR1 reads ENHRY; CDR2 reads SYGVKD. The V segment lost 2 bases and the J segment 14 bases; nucleotides outside the gene matches: 5. Beta-chain TCR CDR3 regions were amplified from RNA transcripts. HTBI-primed first-round RT-PCR preceded second-round multiplex PCR. TCRdb recomputed calls from the multiplex PCR reads with MiXCR, one row per CDR3 protein. The sample lists approximately 700,000 distinct CDR3 sequences, roughly two fifths seen once, with 40% to 55% in the top ten. For this clonotype: Its cognate antigen is unknown.

The TCR originated in an adult man with Graves' ophthalmopathy. The chain is built from TRBV10-3 and TRBJ2-3; TRBD2 agrees at 9 bases. Sequencing was carried out using peripheral blood. The CDR3 region is CAISEKAGGRYF. For the CDR3, the DNA is TGTGCCATCAGTGAGAAGGCGGGGGGGCGGTATTTT.